The rows below give T cell receptor beta chains drawn from one sample of a study of blood T cell repertoires in COVID-19. The table came from immunoSEQ multiplex PCR; TCRdb's copy has only in-frame clones and leaves some out. The sample has roughly 41,000 clones, 88% seen once. Sequencing used peripheral blood. The receptors shown here come from a man between 60 and 70 years old with active COVID-19. Both conserved end residues are trimmed from each CDR3. A D gene is named only where the DNA matches it firmly.

V	D	CDR3
TRBV9	-	ASSVGAVANTGELF
TRBV4-1	TRBD2	ASSQVSAGGPYEQY
TRBV28	TRBD1	ASSPTDRDPRTQY
TRBV29-1	-	SVTGQGSSYEQY
TRBV19	-	ASSIRTVETQY
TRBV9	TRBD1	ASSAGQGTGYT
TRBV7-2	-	ASSYRTSHNEQF
TRBV20-1	TRBD2	SGASGNIQY
TRBV6-2/TRBV6-3	TRBD1	ASSSTGAGANVLT
TRBV2	-	ASSSGISTDTQY
TRBV10-2	-	ATGRGGTNEKLF
TRBV3-1/TRBV3-2	TRBD2	ASSPPCSGIRQY
TRBV20-1	TRBD2	SASPRTSPYNEQF
TRBV29-1	TRBD2	SVPTGTSSNNEQF
TRBV28	-	ASSSLSAGAEQY
TRBV19	-	AAGAQGADTQY
TRBV19	-	ASSPRGDGIYEQY
TRBV24-1	-	ATSDQNTGELF